These T cell receptor beta chains were read from a single sample in a study of shared clonotypes between healthy human individuals. Repertoires were generated with immunoSEQ multiplex PCR, while TCRdb's copy carries only in-frame clones and drops some. The sample shows 2 million to 2.5 million clones, 93% of them seen only once. Sequencing used naive CD4+ T cells from PBMCs. All receptors derive from a man between 18 and 29 years old in good health. Some clones in this sample may be carry-over from other donors' samples. The CDR3 runs from the conserved cysteine through the conserved F or W. Fields, in order: CDR3 protein, CDR3 DNA, V gene, clone size, D gene, J gene. D genes are given only for firm matches. The listing skips clone size in some rows; elsewhere it reads once, few, many or a size class.

CDR3: CASSVAGKGYTF
DNA: TGTGCCAGCAGTGTGGCGGGCAAGGGCTACACCTTC
V: TRBV2
size: NA
D: NA
J: TRBJ1-2

CDR3: CASSEDRGSTQYF
DNA: TGTGCCAGCAGTGAGGACCGAGGTAGTACGCAGTATTTT
V: TRBV6-4
size: NA
D: NA
J: TRBJ2-3

CDR3: CATTPLAGEDTQYF
DNA: TGCGCCACCACTCCACTAGCGGGAGAAGATACGCAGTATTTT
V: TRBV5-1
size: NA
D: TRBD2
J: TRBJ2-3

CDR3: CASSWTGVSNQPQHF
DNA: TGTGCCAGCAGTTGGACAGGAGTGAGCAATCAGCCCCAGCATTTT
V: TRBV27
size: NA
D: TRBD1
J: TRBJ1-5

CDR3: CASSVLLAAGGELFF
DNA: TGTGCCAGCAGCGTCTTATTAGCAGCGGGCGGGGAGCTGTTTTTT
V: TRBV9
size: NA
D: NA
J: TRBJ2-2

CDR3: CASSFEPGGETQYF
DNA: TGTGCCAGCAGCTTTGAGCCCGGCGGAGAGACCCAGTACTTC
V: TRBV5-4
size: NA
D: NA
J: TRBJ2-5

CDR3: CASSEPGRGTEAFF
DNA: TGTGCCAGCAGTGAACCCGGGCGGGGCACTGAAGCTTTCTTT
V: TRBV6-1
size: NA
D: NA
J: TRBJ1-1

CDR3: CATRGNSNEKLFF
DNA: TGTGCCACCAGGGGAAATAGTAATGAAAAACTGTTTTTT
V: TRBV15
size: NA
D: NA
J: TRBJ1-4

CDR3: CASTPGGLNTGELFF
DNA: TGTGCCAGCACCCCGGGGGGCTTAAACACCGGGGAGCTGTTTTTT
V: TRBV7-9
size: NA
D: NA
J: TRBJ2-2

CDR3: CAWTSGTGVNEKLFF
DNA: TGTGCCTGGACCTCCGGGACAGGGGTTAATGAAAAACTGTTTTTT
V: TRBV30
size: once
D: TRBD1
J: TRBJ1-4

CDR3: CASSPRGGANYGYTF
DNA: TGTGCCAGCAGCCCCAGGGGGGGCGCTAACTATGGCTACACCTTC
V: TRBV7-8
size: NA
D: TRBD1
J: TRBJ1-2

CDR3: CASSQDHSASGYNEQFF
DNA: TGCGCCAGCAGCCAAGATCATTCGGCTAGCGGTTACAATGAGCAGTTCTTC
V: TRBV4-3
size: NA
D: TRBD2
J: TRBJ2-1

CDR3: CASSPTGTGYGYTF
DNA: TGTGCCAGCAGCCCGACCGGGACAGGCTATGGCTACACCTTC
V: TRBV5-5
size: NA
D: TRBD1
J: TRBJ1-2

CDR3: CASSRPYQPQHF
DNA: TGTGCCAGCAGCCGACCATATCAGCCCCAGCATTTT
V: TRBV6-4
size: NA
D: NA
J: TRBJ1-5

CDR3: CSVVEQETQYF
DNA: TGCAGCGTTGTAGAACAAGAGACCCAGTACTTC
V: TRBV29-1
size: NA
D: NA
J: TRBJ2-5

CDR3: CASSSRQSLVYEQYF
DNA: TGCGCCAGCAGCTCGCGACAGAGCCTAGTCTACGAGCAGTACTTC
V: TRBV5-1
size: NA
D: NA
J: TRBJ2-7

CDR3: CASRFLEIPDTQYF
DNA: TGTGCCAGTAGATTCCTGGAGATCCCAGATACGCAGTATTTT
V: TRBV19
size: NA
D: NA
J: TRBJ2-3

CDR3: CASSSRGQYQETQYF
DNA: TGTGCCAGCAGCAGCAGGGGGCAGTACCAAGAGACCCAGTACTTC
V: TRBV7-9
size: NA
D: TRBD1
J: TRBJ2-5

CDR3: CASRPTGGTEAFF
DNA: TGTGCCAGCAGGCCTACAGGGGGCACTGAAGCTTTCTTT
V: TRBV6-5
size: NA
D: TRBD1
J: TRBJ1-1

CDR3: CASSETREAFF
DNA: TGTGCCAGCAGTGAAACACGTGAAGCTTTCTTT
V: TRBV6-1
size: NA
D: NA
J: TRBJ1-1

CDR3: CASSYLQGHSYEQYF
DNA: TGTGCCAGCAGTTACCTACAGGGGCACTCCTACGAGCAGTACTTC
V: TRBV6-5
size: NA
D: TRBD1
J: TRBJ2-7

CDR3: CASSFGRVNEQFF
DNA: TGTGCCAGCAGCTTTGGAAGGGTCAATGAGCAGTTCTTC
V: TRBV7-2
size: NA
D: NA
J: TRBJ2-1

CDR3: CASSFNDRGLGGYTF
DNA: TGTGCCAGCAGTTTCAACGACAGGGGGCTGGGTGGCTACACCTTC
V: TRBV28
size: NA
D: TRBD1
J: TRBJ1-2

CDR3: CAIGRSGSTDTQYF
DNA: TGTGCCATCGGGAGAAGCGGGAGCACAGATACGCAGTATTTT
V: TRBV10-3
size: NA
D: NA
J: TRBJ2-3

CDR3: CSVDVSRGTEAFF
DNA: TGCAGCGTTGATGTTTCCCGGGGAACTGAAGCTTTCTTT
V: TRBV29-1
size: few
D: NA
J: TRBJ1-1

CDR3: CASSIKTSKGARETQYF
DNA: TGTGCCAGCAGCATAAAGACCTCGAAGGGGGCCAGGGAGACCCAGTACTTC
V: TRBV11-2
size: NA
D: TRBD1
J: TRBJ2-5

CDR3: CASSRTGDGTEAFF
DNA: TGTGCCAGCAGCCGCACAGGGGATGGGACTGAAGCTTTCTTT
V: TRBV7-9
size: NA
D: TRBD1
J: TRBJ1-1

CDR3: CASSGRGSGNPNEQFF
DNA: TGTGCCAGCAGCGGTCGTGGTAGCGGGAATCCCAATGAGCAGTTCTTC
V: TRBV7-3
size: NA
D: TRBD2
J: TRBJ2-1

CDR3: CASSPSGGGGAVTQYF
DNA: TGTGCCAGCAGCCCCTCGGGAGGCGGGGGAGCTGTAACGCAGTACTTC
V: TRBV11-3
size: NA
D: TRBD2
J: TRBJ2-7

CDR3: CASSGPGLAGGGYGELFF
DNA: TGTGCCAGCAGTGGACCGGGACTAGCGGGAGGGGGATACGGGGAGCTGTTTTTT
V: TRBV6-1
size: NA
D: TRBD2
J: TRBJ2-2

CDR3: CASSSGTSGRETQYF
DNA: TGCGCCAGCAGCTCCGGGACTAGCGGGCGAGAGACCCAGTACTTC
V: TRBV5-1
size: NA
D: TRBD2
J: TRBJ2-5

CDR3: CASSPRQGAPTF
DNA: TGTGCCAGCAGTCCTAGACAGGGGGCGCCCACCTTC
V: TRBV6-5
size: NA
D: TRBD1
J: TRBJ1-2

CDR3: CASSLMWGPYEQYF
DNA: TGCGCCAGCAGCTTGATGTGGGGACCCTACGAGCAGTACTTC
V: TRBV5-1
size: NA
D: NA
J: TRBJ2-7

CDR3: CASSLTKQDRWTF
DNA: TGTGCCAGCAGCTTAACGAAACAGGATAGGTGGACCTTC
V: TRBV7-3
size: NA
D: NA
J: TRBJ1-2

CDR3: CASSNRGLSSYEQYF
DNA: TGTGCCAGTAGCAACAGGGGTCTTAGCTCCTACGAGCAGTACTTC
V: TRBV19
size: once
D: TRBD1
J: TRBJ2-7

CDR3: CASSLSITTIQETQYF
DNA: TGTGCCAGCAGCTTAAGTATTACTACCATACAAGAGACCCAGTACTTC
V: TRBV11-2
size: NA
D: NA
J: TRBJ2-5

CDR3: CASSNPTDPTNYGYTF
DNA: TGCGCCAGCAGCAATCCGACAGACCCCACTAACTATGGCTACACCTTC
V: TRBV4-1
size: NA
D: NA
J: TRBJ1-2

CDR3: CASSVDYFGEQYF
DNA: TGTGCCAGCAGCGTAGACTACTTTGGCGAGCAGTACTTC
V: TRBV9
size: NA
D: NA
J: TRBJ2-7

CDR3: CASSAGLGGRGVIVYGYTF
DNA: TGTGCCAGCAGTGCAGGCTTAGGAGGGAGAGGGGTAATAGTCTATGGCTACACCTTC
V: TRBV28
size: NA
D: NA
J: TRBJ1-2

CDR3: CASSLFPGGGSTGELFF
DNA: TGTGCCAGCAGTTTATTCCCAGGGGGCGGAAGCACCGGGGAGCTGTTTTTT
V: TRBV28
size: NA
D: TRBD1
J: TRBJ2-2

CDR3: CASSLVASSEETQYF
DNA: TGCGCCAGCAGCTTAGTGGCTTCCTCAGAGGAGACCCAGTACTTC
V: TRBV5-1
size: NA
D: NA
J: TRBJ2-5

CDR3: CASSPLDHNEQFF
DNA: TGTGCCAGCAGCCCTCTAGACCACAATGAGCAGTTCTTC
V: TRBV9
size: NA
D: NA
J: TRBJ2-1

CDR3: CASSSYPGPIGGYTF
DNA: TGTGCCAGCAGCTCGTACCCAGGACCTATAGGGGGCTACACCTTC
V: TRBV21-1
size: NA
D: NA
J: TRBJ1-2

CDR3: CASSAYLTGGESGYTF
DNA: TGCGCCAGCAGCGCCTATTTGACAGGGGGCGAGAGTGGCTACACCTTC
V: TRBV5-1
size: NA
D: TRBD1
J: TRBJ1-2

CDR3: CASSASPVREEEKADTQYF
DNA: TGTGCCAGCAGCGCCTCCCCGGTGCGGGAGGAGGAGAAGGCAGATACGCAGTATTTT
V: TRBV9
size: NA
D: TRBD2
J: TRBJ2-3

CDR3: CASTRDPGNQPQHF
DNA: TGCGCCAGCACCAGAGACCCCGGCAATCAGCCCCAGCATTTT
V: TRBV5-1
size: NA
D: NA
J: TRBJ1-5

CDR3: CASSLGTGTEAFF
DNA: TGCGCCAGCAGCCTAGGGACAGGCACTGAAGCTTTCTTT
V: TRBV5-1
size: NA
D: TRBD1
J: TRBJ1-1

CDR3: CSVQGAKGTEAFF
DNA: TGCAGCGTTCAGGGGGCCAAGGGAACTGAAGCTTTCTTT
V: TRBV29-1
size: NA
D: TRBD1
J: TRBJ1-1

CDR3: CAWAPPSTDTQYF
DNA: TGTGCCTGGGCTCCACCTAGCACAGATACGCAGTATTTT
V: TRBV30
size: NA
D: NA
J: TRBJ2-3

CDR3: CASSPRGARNTEAFF
DNA: TGTGCCAGCTCACCCCGGGGGGCGCGGAACACTGAAGCTTTCTTT
V: TRBV18
size: NA
D: NA
J: TRBJ1-1

CDR3: CASSMRTSGYYNEQFF
DNA: TGCGCCAGCAGCATGAGGACTAGCGGGTACTACAATGAGCAGTTCTTC
V: TRBV5-1
size: NA
D: TRBD2
J: TRBJ2-1

CDR3: CASSPAGDRAIPEQYF
DNA: TGTGCCAGCAGTCCGGCTGGGGACAGGGCAATCCCCGAGCAGTACTTC
V: TRBV28
size: NA
D: TRBD1
J: TRBJ2-7